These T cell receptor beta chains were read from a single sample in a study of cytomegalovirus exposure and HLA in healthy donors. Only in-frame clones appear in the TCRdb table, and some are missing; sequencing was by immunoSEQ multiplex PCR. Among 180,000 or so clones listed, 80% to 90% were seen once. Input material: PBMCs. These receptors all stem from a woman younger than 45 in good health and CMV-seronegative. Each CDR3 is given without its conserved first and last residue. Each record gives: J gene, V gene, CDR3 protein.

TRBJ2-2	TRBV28	ASSLMVRRDGKPGELF
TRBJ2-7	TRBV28	ASSLTHPAYEQY
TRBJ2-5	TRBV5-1	ASSLVVAGGETQY
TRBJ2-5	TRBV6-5	ASRRLAGGSETQY
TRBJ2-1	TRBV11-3	ASSPGTSGPNEQF
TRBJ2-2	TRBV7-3	ASSWQRGEDTGELF
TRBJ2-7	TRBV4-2	ASSQDEGQGGYEQY
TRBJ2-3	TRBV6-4	ASSDKAWTDTQY
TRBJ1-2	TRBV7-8	ASSTRTADYGYT
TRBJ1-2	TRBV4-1	ASSQGGRDYGYT
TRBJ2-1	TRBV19	ASSLRYGLAGGAYNEQF
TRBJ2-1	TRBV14	ASHQREVLYNEQF
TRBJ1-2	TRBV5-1	ASSRRGGEDYGYT
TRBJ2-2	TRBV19	ASSLGVEGTGELF
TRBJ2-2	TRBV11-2	ASSITGTSGGAPGELF
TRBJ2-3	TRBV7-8	ASGVLAEPTDTQY
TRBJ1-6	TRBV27	ASSLQGSMGSPLH
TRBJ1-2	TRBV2	ASSGPLERRYT
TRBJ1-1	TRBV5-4	ASSLGAGGMDTEAF
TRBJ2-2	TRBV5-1	ASRSQTNTGELF
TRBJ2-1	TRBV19	ASSISSGALYEQF
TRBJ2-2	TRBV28	ASSLLVGIGELF
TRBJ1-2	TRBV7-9	ASSLDGTGYT
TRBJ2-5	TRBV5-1	ASHRDQETQY
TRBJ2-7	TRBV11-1	ASSQAEAYEQY
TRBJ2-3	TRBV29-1	SHRLAGGDTQY
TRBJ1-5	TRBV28	ASSFRGDQPQH
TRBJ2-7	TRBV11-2	ASSLDLYEQY
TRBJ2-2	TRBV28	ASGASWHGELF
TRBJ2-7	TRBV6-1	ASSETVYEQY
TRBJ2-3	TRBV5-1	ASSLGPRDTQY
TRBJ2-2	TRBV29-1	SVRPFVGQADGELF
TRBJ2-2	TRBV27	ASSFFGGTGELF
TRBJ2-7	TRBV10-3	AISEPPTGGEQY
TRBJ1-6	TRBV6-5	ASSQSRVGNSPLH
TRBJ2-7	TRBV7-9	ASSLAGLQSHEQY
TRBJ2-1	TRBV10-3	AISESIAGGNNEQF
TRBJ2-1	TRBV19	ASTTLVGQGNEQF
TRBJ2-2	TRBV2	ASNRQGGIGELF
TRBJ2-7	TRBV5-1	ASSLGPQGARYEQY
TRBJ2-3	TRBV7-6	ASSSSLDTQY
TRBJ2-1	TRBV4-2	ASSHASGGADEQF
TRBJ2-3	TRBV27	ASSLVPAGGFTDTQY
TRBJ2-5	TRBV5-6	ASSLWEGLIETQY
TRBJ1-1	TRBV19	ASRGPTGENTEAF
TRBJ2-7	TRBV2	ASSGEGTGQVEQY
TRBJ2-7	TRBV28	ASSDGQGIVYEQY
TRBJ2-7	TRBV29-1	SVGGQGAYEQY
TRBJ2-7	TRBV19	ASSRAGTGAEQY
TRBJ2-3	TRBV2	ASSLLAGAADTQY
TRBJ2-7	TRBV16	ASSPGQGFSYEQY
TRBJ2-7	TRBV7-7	ASSLADRGWKTYEQY
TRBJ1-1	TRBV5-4	ASSLNLGANTEAF
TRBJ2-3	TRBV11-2	ASSQGQGRKDTQY
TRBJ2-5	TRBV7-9	ASSPELTQY